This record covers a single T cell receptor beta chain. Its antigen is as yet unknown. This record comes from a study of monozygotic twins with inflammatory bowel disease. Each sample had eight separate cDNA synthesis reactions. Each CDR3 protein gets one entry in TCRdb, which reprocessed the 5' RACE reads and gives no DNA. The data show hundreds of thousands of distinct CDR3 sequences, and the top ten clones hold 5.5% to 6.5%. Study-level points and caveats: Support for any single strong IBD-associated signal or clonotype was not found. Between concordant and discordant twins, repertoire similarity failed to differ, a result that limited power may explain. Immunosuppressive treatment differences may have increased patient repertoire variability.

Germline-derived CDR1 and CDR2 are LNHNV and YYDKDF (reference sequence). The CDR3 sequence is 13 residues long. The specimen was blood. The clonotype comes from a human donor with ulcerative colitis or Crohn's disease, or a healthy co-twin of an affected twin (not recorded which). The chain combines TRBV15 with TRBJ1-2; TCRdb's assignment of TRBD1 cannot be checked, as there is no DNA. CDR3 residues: CATSTRQGDGYTF.